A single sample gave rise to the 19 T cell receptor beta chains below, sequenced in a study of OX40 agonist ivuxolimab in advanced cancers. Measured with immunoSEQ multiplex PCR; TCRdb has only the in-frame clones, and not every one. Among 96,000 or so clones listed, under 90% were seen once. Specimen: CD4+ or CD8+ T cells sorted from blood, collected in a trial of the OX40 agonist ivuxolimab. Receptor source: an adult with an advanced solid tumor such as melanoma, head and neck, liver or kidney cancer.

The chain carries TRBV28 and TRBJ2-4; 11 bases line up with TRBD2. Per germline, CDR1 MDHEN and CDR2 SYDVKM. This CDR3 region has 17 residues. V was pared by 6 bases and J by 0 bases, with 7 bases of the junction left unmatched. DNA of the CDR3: TGTGCCAGCAGCCTCTCTAGCGGGGGGCTAGCCAAAAACATTCAGTACTTC. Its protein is CASSLSSGGLAKNIQYF.

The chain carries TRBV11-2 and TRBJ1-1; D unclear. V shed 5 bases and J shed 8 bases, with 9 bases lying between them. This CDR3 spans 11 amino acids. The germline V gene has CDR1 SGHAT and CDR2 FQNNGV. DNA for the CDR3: TGTGCCAGCAGCCACAAGGTGGAAGCTTTCTTT. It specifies CASSHKVEAFF. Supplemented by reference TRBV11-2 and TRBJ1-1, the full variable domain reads EAGVAQSPRYKIIEKRQSVAFWCNPISGHATLYWYQQILGQGPKLLIQFQNNGVVDDSQLPKDRFSAERLKGVDSTLKIQPAKLEDSAVYLCASSHKVEAFFGQGTRLTVV.

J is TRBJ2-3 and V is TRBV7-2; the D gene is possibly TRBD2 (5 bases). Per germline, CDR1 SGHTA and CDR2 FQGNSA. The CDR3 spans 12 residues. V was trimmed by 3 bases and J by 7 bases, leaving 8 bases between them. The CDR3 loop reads CASSLRENTQYF. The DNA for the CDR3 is TGTGCCAGCAGCTTGAGGGAAAATACGCAGTATTTT.

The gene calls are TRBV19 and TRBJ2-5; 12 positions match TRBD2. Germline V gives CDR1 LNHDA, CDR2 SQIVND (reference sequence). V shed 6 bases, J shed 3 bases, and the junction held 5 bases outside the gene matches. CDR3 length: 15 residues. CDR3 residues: CASRRWTSGKETQYF. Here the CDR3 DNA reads TGTGCCAGTAGGAGGTGGACTAGCGGGAAAGAGACCCAGTACTTC. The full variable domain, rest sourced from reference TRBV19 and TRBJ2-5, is DGGITQSPKYLFRKEGQNVTLSCEQNLNHDAMYWYRQDPGQGLRLIYYSQIVNDFQKGDIAEGYSVSREKKESFPLTVTSAQKNPTAFYLCASRRWTSGKETQYFGPGTRLLVL.

The CDR3, as DNA: TGCGCCAGCACCAACGCGCTAAACCCGAACACTGAAGCTTTCTTT. This translates into CASTNALNPNTEAFF. The chain is built from TRBV5-1 and TRBJ1-1; no definite D call. Trimming removed 6 bases at V and 1 base at J, with 16 bases between. The CDR3 sequence is 15 residues long. The germline CDR1 and CDR2 sequences are SGHRS and YFSETQ.

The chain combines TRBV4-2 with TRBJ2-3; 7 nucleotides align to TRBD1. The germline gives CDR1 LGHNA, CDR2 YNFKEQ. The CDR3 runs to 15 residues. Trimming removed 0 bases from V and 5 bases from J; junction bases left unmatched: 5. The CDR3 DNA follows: TGTGCCAGCAGCCAAGAAGAGACAGGGATAGATACGCAGTATTTT. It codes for CASSQEETGIDTQYF.

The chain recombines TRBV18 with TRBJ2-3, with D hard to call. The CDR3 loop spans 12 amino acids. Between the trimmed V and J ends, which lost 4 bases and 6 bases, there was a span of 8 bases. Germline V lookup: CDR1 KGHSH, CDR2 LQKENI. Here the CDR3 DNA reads TGTGCCAGCTCACTACTTATCGATACGCAGTATTTT. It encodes CASSLLIDTQYF.

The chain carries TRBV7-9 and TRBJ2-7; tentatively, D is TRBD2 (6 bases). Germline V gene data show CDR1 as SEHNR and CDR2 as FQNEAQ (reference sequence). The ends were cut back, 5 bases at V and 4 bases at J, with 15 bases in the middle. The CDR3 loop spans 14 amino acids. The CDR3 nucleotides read TGTGCCAGCAGCCCCCCCCCGGGGGAGTACGAGCAGTACTTC. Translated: CASSPPPGEYEQYF.

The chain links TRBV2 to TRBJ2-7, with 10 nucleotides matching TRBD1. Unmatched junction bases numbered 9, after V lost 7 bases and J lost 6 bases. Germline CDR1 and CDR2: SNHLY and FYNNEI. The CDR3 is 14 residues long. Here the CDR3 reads CASITDRGPPEQYF. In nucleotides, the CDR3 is TGTGCCAGCATCACCGACAGGGGGCCTCCCGAGCAGTACTTC.

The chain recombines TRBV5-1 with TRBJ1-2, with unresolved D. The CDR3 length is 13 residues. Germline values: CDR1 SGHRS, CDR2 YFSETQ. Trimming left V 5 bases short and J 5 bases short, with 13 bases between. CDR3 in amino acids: CASSPGIGYGYTF. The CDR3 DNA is TGCGCCAGCAGTCCGGGGATAGGGTATGGCTACACCTTC.

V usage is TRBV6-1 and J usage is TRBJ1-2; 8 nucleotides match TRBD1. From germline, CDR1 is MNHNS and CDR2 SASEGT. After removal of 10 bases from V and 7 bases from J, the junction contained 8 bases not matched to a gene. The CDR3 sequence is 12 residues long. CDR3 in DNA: TGTGCCATCGACAGGGGAGAGGCTGGCTACACCTTC. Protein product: CAIDRGEAGYTF.

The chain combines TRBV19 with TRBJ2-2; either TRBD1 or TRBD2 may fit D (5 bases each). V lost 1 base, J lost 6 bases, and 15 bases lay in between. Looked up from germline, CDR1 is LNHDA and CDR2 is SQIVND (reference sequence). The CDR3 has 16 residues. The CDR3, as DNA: TGTGCCAGTAGTATAGGCTGGGCAGGGAGATCCGGGGAGCTGTTTTTT. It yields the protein CASSIGWAGRSGELFF.

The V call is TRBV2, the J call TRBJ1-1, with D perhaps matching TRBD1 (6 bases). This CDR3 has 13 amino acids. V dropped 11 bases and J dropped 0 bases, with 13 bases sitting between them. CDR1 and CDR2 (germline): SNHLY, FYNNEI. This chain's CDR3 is CAGSGTLNTEAFF. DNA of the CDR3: TGTGCCGGCTCAGGGACACTGAACACTGAAGCTTTCTTT.

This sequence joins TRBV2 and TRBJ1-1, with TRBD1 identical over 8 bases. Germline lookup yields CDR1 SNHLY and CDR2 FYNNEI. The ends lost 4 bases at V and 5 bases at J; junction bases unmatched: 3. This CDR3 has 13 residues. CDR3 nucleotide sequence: TGTGCCAGCAGTGGGCAGGGGGCAACTGAAGCTTTCTTT. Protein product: CASSGQGATEAFF.

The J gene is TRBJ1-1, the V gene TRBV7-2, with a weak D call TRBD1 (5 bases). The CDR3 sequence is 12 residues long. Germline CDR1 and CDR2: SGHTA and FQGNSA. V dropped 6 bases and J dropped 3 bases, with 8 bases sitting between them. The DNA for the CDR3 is TGTGCCAGCAGATCGGGGCACACTGAAGCTTTCTTT. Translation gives CASRSGHTEAFF.

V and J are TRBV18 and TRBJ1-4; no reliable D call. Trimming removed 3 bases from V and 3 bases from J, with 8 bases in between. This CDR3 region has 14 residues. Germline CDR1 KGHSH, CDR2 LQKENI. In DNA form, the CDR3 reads TGTGCCAGCTCACCCCGTCCGGCTAATGAAAAACTGTTTTTT. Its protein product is CASSPRPANEKLFF.

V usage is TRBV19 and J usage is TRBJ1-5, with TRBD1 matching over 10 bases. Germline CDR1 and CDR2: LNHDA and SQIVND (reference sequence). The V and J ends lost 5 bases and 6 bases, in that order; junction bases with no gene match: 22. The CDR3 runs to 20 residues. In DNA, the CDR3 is TGTGCCAGTAGTGCCGACCGCGCTCCGCCGGGACAGGGGTTCGGTCAGCCCCAGCATTTT. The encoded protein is CASSADRAPPGQGFGQPQHF.

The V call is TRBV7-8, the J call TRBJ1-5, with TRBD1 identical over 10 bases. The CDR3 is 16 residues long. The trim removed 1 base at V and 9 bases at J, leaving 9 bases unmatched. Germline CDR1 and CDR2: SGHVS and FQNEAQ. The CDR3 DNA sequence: TGTGCCAGCAGCTTAGTTGGACAGGGGGGAAAAGGGCCCCAGCATTTT. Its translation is CASSLVGQGGKGPQHF.

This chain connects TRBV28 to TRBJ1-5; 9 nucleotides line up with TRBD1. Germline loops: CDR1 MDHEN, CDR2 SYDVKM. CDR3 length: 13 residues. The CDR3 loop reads CVTGTGWEQPQHF. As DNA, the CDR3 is TGTGTGACCGGGACAGGGTGGGAACAGCCCCAGCATTTT. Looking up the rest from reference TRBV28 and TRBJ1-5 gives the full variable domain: DVKVTQSSRYLVKRTGEKVFLECVQDMDHENMFWYRQDPGLGLRLIYFSYDVKMKEKGDIPEGYSVSREKKERFSLILESASTNQTSMYLCVTGTGWEQPQHFGDGTRLSIL.